The 29 T cell receptor beta chains given below trace back to one sample, sequenced in a study of T cell responses to AZD1222 COVID-19 vaccine. Libraries were prepared by immunoSEQ multiplex PCR; TCRdb keeps only in-frame clonotypes and omits some of them. This sample carries about 160,000 clones, around 91% of them seen once, and the ten largest clones take approximately 6.9%. This sample comprised peripheral blood, obtained on day 0 of AZD1222 vaccination. These receptors all stem from an adult in good health.

The rearrangement links TRBV2 to TRBJ2-7; 7 nucleotides agree with TRBD1. With 7 bases clipped from V and 7 bases from J, the junction kept 16 bases outside the gene matches. CDR1 is SNHLY and CDR2 is FYNNEI in the germline V gene. The CDR3 runs 15 residues. CDR3 DNA sequence: TGTGCCAGCATCGGGGAGCTACAGGGGCTGGGAGAGCAGTACTTC. This codes for CASIGELQGLGEQYF.

The chain is built from TRBV15 and TRBJ2-7, with D possibly being TRBD2 (6 bases). Trimming stripped 7 bases from V and 0 bases from J, with 13 bases between. Per germline, CDR1 LNHNV and CDR2 YYDKDF (reference sequence). The CDR3 sequence is 14 residues long. In DNA, the CDR3 is TGTGCCACCATAGGGGACTCGCACTCCTACGAGCAGTACGTC. This translates into CATIGDSHSYEQYV.

The chain couples TRBV19 to TRBJ1-6; 7 bases agree with TRBD1. Germline values: CDR1 LNHDA, CDR2 SQIVND (reference sequence). Trimming took 10 bases from V and 3 from J; bases not matched to a gene: 9. The CDR3 is made up of 15 amino acids. The CDR3 region has the DNA TGTGCCACGACGACAGGGAGTATCTATAATTCACCCCTCCACTTT. This sequence encodes CATTTGSIYNSPLHF.

This clone is a singleton in its sample. The rearrangement joins TRBV5-5 to TRBJ2-7; D is tentatively TRBD1 or TRBD2 (5 bases each). The CDR3 runs 17 residues. The germline V gene encodes CDR1 SGHKS and CDR2 YYEKEE (reference sequence). V lost 4 bases and J 0 bases, leaving 20 bases between the germline ends. This chain's CDR3 is CASSLSVRDVSSYEQYF. The CDR3 coding sequence is TGTGCCAGCAGCCTCTCCGTTCGGGACGTCAGCTCCTACGAGCAGTACTTC.

The genes are TRBV19 and TRBJ2-3; D gene uncertain. The length of the CDR3 is 13 residues. V lost 5 bases and J 2 bases, leaving 8 bases between the germline ends. CDR1 LNHDA and CDR2 SQIVND come from the germline V gene (reference sequence). The CDR3 spells CASSLIFTDTQYF. CDR3 DNA: TGTGCCAGTAGTCTGATATTCACAGATACGCAGTATTTT.

The V gene is TRBV7-8, the J gene TRBJ2-5, with 11 bases matching TRBD1. The CDR3 has 16 amino acids. CDR1 and CDR2 (germline): SGHVS, FQNEAQ. Unmatched junction bases numbered 10, after V lost 3 bases and J lost 7 bases. The CDR3 loop is CASSLAGPGTGGTQYF. CDR3 DNA sequence: TGTGCCAGCAGCTTGGCGGGACCCGGGACAGGGGGGACCCAGTACTTC.

The V call is TRBV4-3, the J call TRBJ1-4, with 11 bases matching TRBD1. This CDR3 spans 18 amino acids. Looked up from germline, CDR1 is LGHNA and CDR2 is YSLEER. Trimming took 3 bases from V and 5 from J; bases not matched to a gene: 11. The CDR3, as DNA: TGCGCCAGCAGCCATGACGACGACGGGACAGGGGGGAATGAAAAACTGTTTTTT. Amino acids: CASSHDDDGTGGNEKLFF.

The V and J genes are TRBV4-3 and TRBJ2-3; 9 nucleotides line up with TRBD1. CDR1 LGHNA and CDR2 YSLEER come from the germline V gene. This CDR3 is built from 15 residues. V was pared by 4 bases and J by 5 bases, with 7 bases of the junction left unmatched. CDR3 DNA: TGCGCCAGCAGCCGGACAGGGGCTAGGGGAGATACGCAGTATTTT. This translates into CASSRTGARGDTQYF.

The V gene is TRBV6-5, the J gene TRBJ2-1, with D possibly being TRBD1 or TRBD2 (6 bases each). CDR3 length: 12 amino acids. V was shortened by 7 bases and J by 6 bases, with 10 bases between the two germline ends. Germline lookup yields CDR1 MNHEY and CDR2 SVGAGI. The CDR3 loop reads CASTKGGNEQFF. In nucleotides, the CDR3 is TGTGCCAGCACAAAGGGGGGCAATGAGCAGTTCTTC.

This clone was seen only a few times. This chain links TRBV5-8 with TRBJ2-7, with D perhaps matching TRBD2 (6 bases). Per the germline V gene, CDR1 is SGHTS and CDR2 is YDEGEE. Between the trimmed V and J ends, which lost 2 bases and 1 base, there was a span of 10 bases. CDR3 size: 14 residues. Written as DNA, the CDR3 is TGTGCCAGCAGCTTAGTCGGACTATCCTACGAGCAGTACGTC. The encoded protein is CASSLVGLSYEQYV.

The chain carries TRBV7-9 and TRBJ1-2, with 8 nucleotides matching TRBD1. This CDR3 is built from 14 residues. The V gene end was trimmed by 5 bases and the J gene end by 1 base; junction bases not matched to a gene: 3. From germline, CDR1 is SEHNR and CDR2 FQNEAQ (reference sequence). The CDR3, as DNA: TGTGCCAGCAGCCGGACAGGGCTTAACTATGGCTACACCTTC. This gives the protein CASSRTGLNYGYTF.

The V gene is TRBV11-2, the J gene TRBJ2-2; no definite D call. The CDR3 has 13 residues. Trimming removed 3 bases at V and 2 bases at J, with 4 bases between. Germline CDR1 SGHAT, CDR2 FQNNGV. CDR3 DNA: TGTGCCAGCAGCTTCCGAAACACCGGGGAGCTGTTTTTT. The encoded protein is CASSFRNTGELFF. The whole variable domain, filled in from reference TRBV11-2 and TRBJ2-2, reads EAGVAQSPRYKIIEKRQSVAFWCNPISGHATLYWYQQILGQGPKLLIQFQNNGVVDDSQLPKDRFSAERLKGVDSTLKIQPAKLEDSAVYLCASSFRNTGELFFGEGSRLTVL.

The chain combines TRBV11-2 with TRBJ2-5; D unclear. Between the trimmed V and J ends, which lost 4 bases and 1 base, there was a span of 13 bases. Germline V gives CDR1 SGHAT, CDR2 FQNNGV. This CDR3 is 15 amino acids long. CDR3 residues: CASSSESGVQETQYF. Here the CDR3 DNA reads TGTGCCAGCAGCTCCGAATCAGGAGTCCAAGAGACCCAGTACTTC.

The gene calls are TRBV7-9 and TRBJ2-7; D possibly corresponds to TRBD2 (5 bases). V lost 10 bases to trimming and J lost 7 bases, with 17 bases between them. The CDR3 has 12 amino acids. The V gene's germline CDR1 is SEHNR and CDR2 FQNEAQ (reference sequence). CDR3: CAIPRGIREQYF. As DNA, the CDR3 is TGTGCCATACCTAGAGGGATCCGGGAGCAGTACTTC.

This chain connects TRBV10-3 to TRBJ1-1; D call uncertain. From germline, CDR1 is ENHRY and CDR2 SYGVKD. The V and J ends lost 0 bases and 3 bases respectively, with 8 bases between them. The CDR3 is 14 residues long. CDR3 loop: CAISESFVDTEAFF. CDR3 nucleotide sequence: TGTGCCATCAGTGAGTCATTTGTAGACACTGAAGCTTTCTTT.

The chain recombines TRBV12-2 with TRBJ2-2; the table assigns TRBD1, which was not confirmed against the DNA. TRBV12-2 is flagged as a pseudogene. This CDR3 region has 20 residues. The CDR3 bases are TGTGCAAGTCGCTTGCGAGCGCCGAGGACAGGTCTTCGAAGCACCGGGGAGCTGTTTTTT. Its protein product is CASRLRAPRTGLRSTGELFF.

The chain links TRBV7-9 to TRBJ2-5; 13 positions match TRBD2. The CDR3 runs 16 residues. Germline values: CDR1 SEHNR, CDR2 FQNEAQ (reference sequence). J was trimmed by 5 bases and V by 3 bases; bases with no gene match: 6. The CDR3 sequence: CASSFTGLAGPETQYF. DNA of the CDR3: TGTGCCAGCAGCTTTACGGGACTAGCGGGGCCGGAGACCCAGTACTTC.

The rearrangement joins TRBV28 to TRBJ2-2; 7 bases fit TRBD1. CDR3 length: 17 amino acids. Trimming at V came to 6 bases and at J to 2 bases, leaving 12 bases not matched to a gene. The germline CDR1 and CDR2 sequences are MDHEN and SYDVKM. The CDR3 loop reads CASSLPWDRKNTGELFF. DNA for the CDR3: TGTGCCAGCAGCCTCCCTTGGGACAGAAAAAACACCGGGGAGCTGTTTTTT. Based on the CDR3 plus reference TRBV28 and TRBJ2-2, the full variable domain is DVKVTQSSRYLVKRTGEKVFLECVQDMDHENMFWYRQDPGLGLRLIYFSYDVKMKEKGDIPEGYSVSREKKERFSLILESASTNQTSMYLCASSLPWDRKNTGELFFGEGSRLTVL.

The chain is built from TRBV2 and TRBJ2-5; D is perhaps TRBD1 (5 bases). Germline-derived CDR1 and CDR2 are SNHLY and FYNNEI. The CDR3 has 14 amino acids. V lost 8 bases and J 7 bases, leaving 20 bases between the germline ends. CDR3 in amino acids: CASDPGPTFGTQYF. The DNA for the CDR3 is TGTGCCAGCGATCCAGGGCCGACGTTCGGGACCCAGTACTTC.

V gene TRBV6-2 or TRBV6-3 combines with J gene TRBJ2-1; the D is unclear. Trimming shortened V by 0 bases and J by 6 bases, and 12 bases separated the two germline ends. This CDR3 spans 15 amino acids. Germline V lookup: CDR1 MNHEY, CDR2 SVGEGT. DNA of the CDR3: TGTGCCAGCAGTTACTCACGTGACTTTCTCAATGAGCAGTTCTTC. It translates to CASSYSRDFLNEQFF.

The rearrangement uses TRBV12-3 or TRBV12-4 and TRBJ2-7, with D possibly being TRBD1 (6 bases). There are 13 residues in the CDR3. Deletions cut 5 bases from V and 3 bases from J, with 11 bases between. The CDR3 sequence is CASSPGQNYEQYF. The DNA of the CDR3 is TGTGCCAGCAGTCCGGGACAAAACTACGAGCAGTACTTC.

The gene calls are TRBV9 and TRBJ1-3; D is uncertain. From germline, CDR1 is SGDLS and CDR2 YYNGEE. Deletions cut 0 bases from V and 2 bases from J, with 12 bases between. The CDR3 totals 16 residues. As DNA, the CDR3 is TGTGCCAGCAGCGTAGAGACGGAGCCAACTGGAAACACCATATATTTT. Its translation: CASSVETEPTGNTIYF.

The chain couples TRBV7-3 to TRBJ2-1; 15 bases match TRBD2. Germline V gene sequence: CDR1 SGHTA, CDR2 FQGTGA. This CDR3 spans 15 amino acids. The trim removed 5 bases at V and 9 bases at J, leaving 5 bases unmatched. The CDR3, as DNA: TGTGCCAGCAGCCCGGGGACTAGCGGGGGGACTGAGCAGTTCTTC. Its protein product is CASSPGTSGGTEQFF.

This clone has just one count. The genes are TRBV20-1 and TRBJ1-2; D gene ambiguous. The V end lost 1 base, the J end lost 5 bases, and 5 bases lay between the germline ends. The germline CDR1 and CDR2 sequences are DFQATT and SNEGSKA (reference sequence). The CDR3 has 11 residues. CDR3 DNA sequence: TGCAGTGCTAGAGTGGGGTATGGCTACACCTTC. This sequence encodes CSARVGYGYTF.

The chain employs TRBV3-1 (or the pseudogene TRBV3-2) and TRBJ1-6, with TRBD1 matching over 10 bases. The V gene end was trimmed by 4 bases and the J gene end by 5 bases; junction bases not matched to a gene: 11. The CDR3 is 18 residues long. Germline-derived CDR1 and CDR2 are LGHDT and YNNKEL (reference sequence). DNA for the CDR3: TGTGCCAGCAGCCCCACCGGACAGGGGGGAGCCCATAATTCACCCCTCCACTTT. It specifies CASSPTGQGGAHNSPLHF.

In DNA form, the CDR3 reads TGTGCCAGCAGTTTAGTATCTAGCGGGGCTGCGTCAGATACGCAGTATTTT. This translates into CASSLVSSGAASDTQYF. The rearrangement joins TRBV27 to TRBJ2-3; 9 positions match TRBD2. V shed 2 bases and J 4 bases; nucleotides not matched to a gene: 10. Germline-derived CDR1 and CDR2 are MNHEY and SMNVEV (reference sequence). CDR3 size: 17 residues.

A few counts support this clone. V usage is TRBV5-4 and J usage is TRBJ1-6; TRBD1 aligns across 8 bases. The germline V gene has CDR1 SGHNT and CDR2 YYREEE (reference sequence). V dropped 0 bases and J dropped 7; count of bases not matched to a gene: 3. The CDR3 totals 15 residues. The chain's CDR3 is CASSLADRVNSPLHF. The CDR3, as DNA: TGTGCCAGCAGCTTGGCGGACAGGGTAAATTCACCCCTCCACTTT.

The chain carries TRBV2 and TRBJ1-3; D unresolved. Trimming removed 6 bases at V and 2 bases at J, with 17 bases between. Germline values: CDR1 SNHLY, CDR2 FYNNEI. The CDR3 is made up of 16 amino acids. CDR3 loop: CASREKQSSPGNTIYF. The CDR3 bases are TGTGCCAGCAGGGAGAAACAGTCTTCGCCTGGAAACACCATATATTTT.

The chain employs TRBV2 and TRBJ2-3, with 10 positions matching TRBD2. Germline V CDR1 and CDR2: SNHLY, FYNNEI. The V gene end was trimmed by 6 bases and the J gene end by 2 bases; junction bases not matched to a gene: 8. The CDR3 totals 16 residues. The CDR3 DNA follows: TGTGCCAGCAGGGAATCTAGCGGGAGCATCACAGATACGCAGTATTTT. Translated, it gives CASRESSGSITDTQYF.